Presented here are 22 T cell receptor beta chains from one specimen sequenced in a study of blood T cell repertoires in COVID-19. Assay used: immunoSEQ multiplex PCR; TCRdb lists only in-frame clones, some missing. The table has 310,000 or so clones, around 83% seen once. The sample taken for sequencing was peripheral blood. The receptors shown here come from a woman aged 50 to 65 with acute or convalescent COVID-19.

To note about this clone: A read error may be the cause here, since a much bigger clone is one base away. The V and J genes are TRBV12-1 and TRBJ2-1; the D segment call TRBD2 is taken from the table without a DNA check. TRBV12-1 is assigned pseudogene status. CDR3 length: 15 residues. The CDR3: CASSSGLAGYNEQFF. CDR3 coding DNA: TGTGCCAGCAGCTCGGGACTAGCGGGATACAATGAGCAGTTCTTC.

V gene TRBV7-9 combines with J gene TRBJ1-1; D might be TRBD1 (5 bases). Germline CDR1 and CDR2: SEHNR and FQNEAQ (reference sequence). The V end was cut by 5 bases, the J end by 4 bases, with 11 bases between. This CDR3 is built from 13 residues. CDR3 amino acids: CASSPRRGTEAFF. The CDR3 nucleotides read TGTGCCAGCAGCCCACGTAGGGGCACTGAAGCTTTCTTT.

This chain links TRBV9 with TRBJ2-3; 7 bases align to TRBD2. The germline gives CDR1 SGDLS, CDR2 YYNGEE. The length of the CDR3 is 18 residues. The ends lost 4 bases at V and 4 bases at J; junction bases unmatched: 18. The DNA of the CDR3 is TGTGCCAGCAGCCCTGGCTCTAGCGGATGGGCGCGCGCAGATACGCAGTATTTT. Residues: CASSPGSSGWARADTQYF.

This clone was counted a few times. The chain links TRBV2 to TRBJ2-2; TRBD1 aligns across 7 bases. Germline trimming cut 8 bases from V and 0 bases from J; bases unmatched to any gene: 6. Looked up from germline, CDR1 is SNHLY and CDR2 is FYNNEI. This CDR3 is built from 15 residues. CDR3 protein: CASVSGTANTGELFF. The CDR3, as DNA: TGTGCCAGCGTTTCGGGGACAGCGAACACCGGGGAGCTGTTTTTT.

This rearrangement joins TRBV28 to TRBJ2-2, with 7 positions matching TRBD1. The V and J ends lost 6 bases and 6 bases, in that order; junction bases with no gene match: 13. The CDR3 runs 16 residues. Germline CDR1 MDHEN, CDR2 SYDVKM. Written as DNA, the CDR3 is TGTGCCAGCAGGGTGCTTCCTCACAGGGGCCCCGGGGAGCTGTTTTTT. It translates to CASRVLPHRGPGELFF.

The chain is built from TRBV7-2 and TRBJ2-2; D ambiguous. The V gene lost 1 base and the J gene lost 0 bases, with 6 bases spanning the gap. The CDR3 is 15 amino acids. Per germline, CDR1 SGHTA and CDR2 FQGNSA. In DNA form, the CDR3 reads TGTGCCAGCAGCTTAGGCAGTACGAACACCGGGGAGCTGTTTTTT. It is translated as CASSLGSTNTGELFF.

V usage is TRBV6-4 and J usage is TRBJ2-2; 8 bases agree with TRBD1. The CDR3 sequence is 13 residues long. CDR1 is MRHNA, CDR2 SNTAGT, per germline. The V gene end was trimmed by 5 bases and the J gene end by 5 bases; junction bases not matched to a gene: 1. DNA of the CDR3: TGTGCCAGCAGTCGACAGGGGACCGGGGAGCTGTTTTTT. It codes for CASSRQGTGELFF.

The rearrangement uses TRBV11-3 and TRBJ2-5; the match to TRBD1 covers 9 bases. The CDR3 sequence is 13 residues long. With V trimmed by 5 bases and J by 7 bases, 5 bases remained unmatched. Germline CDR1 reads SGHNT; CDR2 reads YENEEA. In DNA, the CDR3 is TGTGCCAGCAGCCCTGGACAGGGGTTGACCCAGTACTTC. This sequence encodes CASSPGQGLTQYF. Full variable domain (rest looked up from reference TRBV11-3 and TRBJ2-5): EAGVVQSPRYKIIEKKQPVAFWCNPISGHNTLYWYLQNLGQGPELLIRYENEEAVDDSQLPKDRFSAERLKGVDSTLKIQPAELGDSAVYLCASSPGQGLTQYFGPGTRLLVL.

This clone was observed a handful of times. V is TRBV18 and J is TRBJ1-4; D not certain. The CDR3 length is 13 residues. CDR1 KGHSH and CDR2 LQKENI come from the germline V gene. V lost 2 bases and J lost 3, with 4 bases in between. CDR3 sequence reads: CASSPSSNEKLFF. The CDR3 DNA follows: TGTGCCAGCTCACCAAGCTCTAATGAAAAACTGTTTTTT.

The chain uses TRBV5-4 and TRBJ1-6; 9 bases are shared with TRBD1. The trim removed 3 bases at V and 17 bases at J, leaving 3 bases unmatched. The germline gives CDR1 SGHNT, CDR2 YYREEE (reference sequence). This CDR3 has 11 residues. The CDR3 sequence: CASSWDREVHF. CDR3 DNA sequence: TGTGCCAGCAGCTGGGACAGGGAGGTCCACTTT.

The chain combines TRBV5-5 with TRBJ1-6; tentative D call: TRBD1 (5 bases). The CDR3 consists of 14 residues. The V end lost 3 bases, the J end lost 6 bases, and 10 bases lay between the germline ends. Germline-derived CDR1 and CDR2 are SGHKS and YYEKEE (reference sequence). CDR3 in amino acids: CASSSGQSNSPLHF. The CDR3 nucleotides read TGTGCCAGCAGCTCAGGACAATCTAATTCACCCCTCCACTTT.

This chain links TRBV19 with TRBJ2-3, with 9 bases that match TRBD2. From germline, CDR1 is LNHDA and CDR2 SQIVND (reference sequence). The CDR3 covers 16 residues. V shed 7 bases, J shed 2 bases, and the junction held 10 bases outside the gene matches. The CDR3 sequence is CASTPGTSRFTDTQYF. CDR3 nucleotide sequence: TGTGCCAGTACCCCCGGGACTAGCAGATTCACAGATACGCAGTATTTT.

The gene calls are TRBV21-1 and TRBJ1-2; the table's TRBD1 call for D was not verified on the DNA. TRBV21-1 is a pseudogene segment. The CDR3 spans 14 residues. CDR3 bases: TGTGCCAGCAGCAAGGACAGGGGGAACTATGGCTACACCTTC. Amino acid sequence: CASSKDRGNYGYTF.

CDR3 amino acids: CASSPGTGGMGYGYTF. DNA for the CDR3: TGTGCCAGCAGCCCCGGGACAGGGGGCATGGGCTATGGCTACACCTTC. The J gene is TRBJ1-2, the V gene TRBV5-6; 12 bases fit TRBD1. The length of the CDR3 is 16 residues. Trimming took 4 bases from V and 4 from J; bases not matched to a gene: 8. Per the germline V gene, CDR1 is SGHDT and CDR2 is YYEEEE.

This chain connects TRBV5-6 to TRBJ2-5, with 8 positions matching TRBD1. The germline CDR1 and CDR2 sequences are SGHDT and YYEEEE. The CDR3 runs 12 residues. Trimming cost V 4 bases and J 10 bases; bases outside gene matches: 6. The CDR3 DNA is TGTGCCAGCAGCGTGGACAGGGAAAACCAGTACTTC. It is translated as CASSVDRENQYF. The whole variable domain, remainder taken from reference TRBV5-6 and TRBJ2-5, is DAGVTQSPTHLIKTRGQQVTLRCSPKSGHDTVSWYQQALGQGPQFIFQYYEEEERQRGNFPDRFSGHQFPNYSSELNVNALLLGDSALYLCASSVDRENQYFGPGTRLLVL.

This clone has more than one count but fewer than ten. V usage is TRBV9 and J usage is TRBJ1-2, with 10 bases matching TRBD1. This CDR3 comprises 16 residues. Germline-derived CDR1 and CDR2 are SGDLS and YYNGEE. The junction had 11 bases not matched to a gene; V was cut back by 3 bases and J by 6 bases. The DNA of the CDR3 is TGTGCCAGCAGCGACCGAACCGGGACAGGGGTCAATGGCTACACCTTC. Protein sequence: CASSDRTGTGVNGYTF. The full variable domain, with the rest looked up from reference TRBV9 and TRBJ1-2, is DSGVTQTPKHLITATGQRVTLRCSPRSGDLSVYWYQQSLDQGLQFLIQYYNGEERAKGNILERFSAQQFPDLHSELNLSSLELGDSALYFCASSDRTGTGVNGYTFGSGTRLTVV.

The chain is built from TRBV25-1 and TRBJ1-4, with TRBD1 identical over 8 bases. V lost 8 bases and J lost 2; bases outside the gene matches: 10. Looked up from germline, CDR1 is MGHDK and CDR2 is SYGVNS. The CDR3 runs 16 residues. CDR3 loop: CASSSDRGDTNEKLFF. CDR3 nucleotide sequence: TGTGCCAGCTCCTCCGACAGGGGCGATACTAATGAAAAACTGTTTTTT.

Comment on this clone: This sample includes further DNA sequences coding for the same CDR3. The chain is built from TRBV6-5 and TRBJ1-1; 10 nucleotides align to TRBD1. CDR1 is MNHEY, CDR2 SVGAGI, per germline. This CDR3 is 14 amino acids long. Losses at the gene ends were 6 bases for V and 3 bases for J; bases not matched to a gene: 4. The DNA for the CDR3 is TGTGCCAGCAGCCGGGACAGGGGCTACACTGAAGCTTTCTTT. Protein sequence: CASSRDRGYTEAFF.

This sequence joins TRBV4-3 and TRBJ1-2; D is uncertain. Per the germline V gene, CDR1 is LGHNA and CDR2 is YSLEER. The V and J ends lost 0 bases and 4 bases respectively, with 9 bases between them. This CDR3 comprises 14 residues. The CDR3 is CASSQEGSIYGYTF. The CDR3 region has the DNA TGCGCCAGCAGCCAAGAGGGCAGCATCTATGGCTACACCTTC.

CDR3 sequence: CASSYVAGGPSETQYF. As DNA, the CDR3 is TGTGCCAGCAGTTACGTCGCGGGAGGGCCCTCAGAGACCCAGTACTTC. The chain couples TRBV6-2 or TRBV6-3 to TRBJ2-5; TRBD2 agrees at 9 bases. The CDR3 length is 16 residues. V shed 2 bases, J shed 4 bases, and the junction held 8 bases outside the gene matches. The germline V gene encodes CDR1 MNHEY and CDR2 SVGEGT.

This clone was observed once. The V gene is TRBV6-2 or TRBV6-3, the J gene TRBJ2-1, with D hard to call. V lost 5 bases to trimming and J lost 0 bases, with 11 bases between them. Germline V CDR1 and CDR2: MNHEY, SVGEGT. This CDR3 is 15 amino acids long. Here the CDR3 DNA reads TGTGCCAGCAGTCTTTACTCGAGCTCCTACAATGAGCAGTTCTTC. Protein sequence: CASSLYSSSYNEQFF.

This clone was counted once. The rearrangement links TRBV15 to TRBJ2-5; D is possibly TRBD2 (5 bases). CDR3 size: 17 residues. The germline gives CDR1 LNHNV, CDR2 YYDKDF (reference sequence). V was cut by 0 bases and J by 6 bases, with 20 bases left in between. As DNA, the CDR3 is TGTGCCACCAGCAGAGAACCAATATCGGGATTTTTGAAGACCCAGTACTTC. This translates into CATSREPISGFLKTQYF.